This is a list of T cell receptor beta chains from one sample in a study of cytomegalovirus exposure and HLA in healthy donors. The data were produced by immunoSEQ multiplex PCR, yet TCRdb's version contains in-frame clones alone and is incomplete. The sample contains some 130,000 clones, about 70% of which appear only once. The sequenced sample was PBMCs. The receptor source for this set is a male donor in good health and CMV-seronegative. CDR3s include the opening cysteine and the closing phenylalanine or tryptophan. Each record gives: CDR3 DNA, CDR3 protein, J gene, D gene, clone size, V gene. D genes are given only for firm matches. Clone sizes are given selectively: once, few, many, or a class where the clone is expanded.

cdr3_nt: TGTGCCAGCGGCCGACAGGGGGCCAACTATGGCTACACCTTT
cdr3_aa: CASGRQGANYGYTF
j_call: TRBJ1-2
d_call: TRBD1
clone_size: .
v_call: TRBV2

cdr3_nt: TGTGCCAGCAACATCGTGAGGAATGAAAAACTGTTTTTT
cdr3_aa: CASNIVRNEKLFF
j_call: TRBJ1-4
d_call: .
clone_size: .
v_call: TRBV28

cdr3_nt: TGTGCCAGCAGCTTGAGGGGCAGGGGTCGGCAAGAGACCCAGTACTTC
cdr3_aa: CASSLRGRGRQETQYF
j_call: TRBJ2-5
d_call: .
clone_size: .
v_call: TRBV5-6

cdr3_nt: TGTGCCAGTAGTACCGCTAGCGTCCTCATCACAGATACGCAGTATTTT
cdr3_aa: CASSTASVLITDTQYF
j_call: TRBJ2-3
d_call: .
clone_size: .
v_call: TRBV19

cdr3_nt: TGTGCCAGCTCACGTTGGACAGGGGAAAACAATCAGCCCCAGCATTTT
cdr3_aa: CASSRWTGENNQPQHF
j_call: TRBJ1-5
d_call: TRBD1
clone_size: .
v_call: TRBV18

cdr3_nt: TGTGCCAGCAGTCCCCAGGACAGGGCGCAAGAGACCCAGTACTTC
cdr3_aa: CASSPQDRAQETQYF
j_call: TRBJ2-5
d_call: TRBD1
clone_size: .
v_call: TRBV6-6

cdr3_nt: TGTGCCAGCAGACTACAGGGTGGCAATCAGCCCCAGCATTTT
cdr3_aa: CASRLQGGNQPQHF
j_call: TRBJ1-5
d_call: .
clone_size: .
v_call: TRBV6-5

cdr3_nt: TGTGCCAGCAGTCTGAGGCGCGAAAAACTGTTTTTT
cdr3_aa: CASSLRREKLFF
j_call: TRBJ1-4
d_call: .
clone_size: few
v_call: TRBV28

cdr3_nt: TGTGCCAGCAGCCAGACAGGGGCCGCGGGAATCTCCTACAATGAGCAGTTCTTC
cdr3_aa: CASSQTGAAGISYNEQFF
j_call: TRBJ2-1
d_call: TRBD1
clone_size: .
v_call: TRBV14

cdr3_nt: TGTGCCAGCAGCTTTTCCGGGACTGGGGGGGGCACTGAAGCTTTCTTT
cdr3_aa: CASSFSGTGGGTEAFF
j_call: TRBJ1-1
d_call: .
clone_size: once
v_call: TRBV7-9

cdr3_nt: TGCGCCAGCAGCCAAGATCCAGCAGGATCCTACAATGAGCAGTTCTTC
cdr3_aa: CASSQDPAGSYNEQFF
j_call: TRBJ2-1
d_call: .
clone_size: .
v_call: TRBV4-3

cdr3_nt: TGTGCCAGCAGTGTGGGAGGTAGGGGGGGTGAGCAGTTCTTC
cdr3_aa: CASSVGGRGGEQFF
j_call: TRBJ2-1
d_call: .
clone_size: .
v_call: TRBV6-6

cdr3_nt: TGTGCCAGCAGCCAACCTTCTAGCGGGAGTGGGATCTACGAGCAGTACTTC
cdr3_aa: CASSQPSSGSGIYEQYF
j_call: TRBJ2-7
d_call: TRBD2
clone_size: .
v_call: TRBV4-2

cdr3_nt: TGCGCCAGCAGTGAAGATAGTAGCAATCAGCCCCAGCATTTT
cdr3_aa: CASSEDSSNQPQHF
j_call: TRBJ1-5
d_call: .
clone_size: .
v_call: TRBV23-1

cdr3_nt: TGTGCCAGCAGAATGACAGGGAGTAATGAAAAACTGTTTTTT
cdr3_aa: CASRMTGSNEKLFF
j_call: TRBJ1-4
d_call: TRBD1
clone_size: .
v_call: TRBV2

cdr3_nt: TGTGCCAGCAGCTTAGCGGGCCCCAATGAGCAGTTCTTC
cdr3_aa: CASSLAGPNEQFF
j_call: TRBJ2-1
d_call: .
clone_size: once
v_call: TRBV5-6

cdr3_nt: TGTGCCAGCCAGGCACAGCGGGGGGGCTTTGAGCAGTTCTTC
cdr3_aa: CASQAQRGGFEQFF
j_call: TRBJ2-1
d_call: TRBD2
clone_size: .
v_call: TRBV6-1

cdr3_nt: TGTGCCAGCAGTCTCCCGACACTTAACACTGAAGCTTTCTTT
cdr3_aa: CASSLPTLNTEAFF
j_call: TRBJ1-1
d_call: .
clone_size: .
v_call: TRBV28

cdr3_nt: TGCGCCAGCAGCGACAGGGCTCGATCCTACGAGCAGTACTTC
cdr3_aa: CASSDRARSYEQYF
j_call: TRBJ2-7
d_call: TRBD1
clone_size: .
v_call: TRBV5-1